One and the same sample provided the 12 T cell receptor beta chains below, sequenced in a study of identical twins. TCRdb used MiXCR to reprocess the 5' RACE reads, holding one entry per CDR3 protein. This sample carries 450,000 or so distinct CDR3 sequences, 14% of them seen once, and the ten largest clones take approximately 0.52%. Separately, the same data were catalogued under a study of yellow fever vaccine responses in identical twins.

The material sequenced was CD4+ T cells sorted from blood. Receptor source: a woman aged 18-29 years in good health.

CDR3 protein: CASSQRAKVSEQFF. CDR3 nucleotides: TGTGCCAGCAGCCAACGGGCGAAGGTTAGTGAGCAGTTCTTC. V usage is TRBV3-1 and J usage is TRBJ2-1; no clear D. Germline V gene data show CDR1 as LGHDT and CDR2 as YNNKEL (reference sequence). V lost 2 bases and J lost 9, with 14 bases in between. CDR3 length: 14 amino acids.

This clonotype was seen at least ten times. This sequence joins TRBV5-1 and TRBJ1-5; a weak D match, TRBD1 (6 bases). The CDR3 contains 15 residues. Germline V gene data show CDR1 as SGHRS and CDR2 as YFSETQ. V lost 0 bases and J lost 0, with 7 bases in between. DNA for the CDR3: TGCGCCAGCAGCTTGGAGGGGGATAGCAATCAGCCCCAGCATTTT. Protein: CASSLEGDSNQPQHF.

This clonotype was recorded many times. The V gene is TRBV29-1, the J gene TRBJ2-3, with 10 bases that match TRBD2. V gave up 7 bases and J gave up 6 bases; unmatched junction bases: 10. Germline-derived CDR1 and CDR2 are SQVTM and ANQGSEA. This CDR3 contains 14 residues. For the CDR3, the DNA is TGCAGCGGACGAGCGGGAGGGCCCTTGGATACGCAGTATTTT. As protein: CSGRAGGPLDTQYF.

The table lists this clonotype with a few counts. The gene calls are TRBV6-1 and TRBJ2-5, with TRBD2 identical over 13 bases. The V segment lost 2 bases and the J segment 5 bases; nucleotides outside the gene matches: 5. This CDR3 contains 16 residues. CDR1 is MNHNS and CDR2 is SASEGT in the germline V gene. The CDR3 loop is CASSERTSGGTETQYF. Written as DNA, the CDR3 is TGTGCCAGCAGTGAAAGGACTAGCGGGGGTACGGAGACCCAGTACTTC.

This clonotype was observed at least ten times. Written as DNA, the CDR3 is TGCGCCAGCAGCTGGACTAGCGGGAGGGCCAGTAACTCTAATGAGCAGTTCTTC. This sequence encodes CASSWTSGRASNSNEQFF. The gene calls are TRBV5-1 and TRBJ2-1; 15 nucleotides align to TRBD2. The CDR3 loop spans 18 amino acids. Germline CDR1 is SGHRS and CDR2 is YFSETQ. V trimming: 3 bases; J trimming: 7 bases; junction bases outside the gene matches: 11.

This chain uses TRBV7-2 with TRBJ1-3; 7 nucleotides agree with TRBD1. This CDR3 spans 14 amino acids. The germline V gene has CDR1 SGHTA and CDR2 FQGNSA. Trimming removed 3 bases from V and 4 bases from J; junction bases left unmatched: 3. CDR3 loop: CASSLTGSGNTIYF. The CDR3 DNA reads TGTGCCAGCAGCTTGACAGGGTCAGGAAACACCATATATTTT. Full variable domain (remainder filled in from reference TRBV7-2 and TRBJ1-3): GAGVSQSPSNKVTEKGKDVELRCDPISGHTALYWYRQSLGQGLEFLIYFQGNSAPDKSGLPSDRFSAERTGGSVSTLTIQRTQQEDSAVYLCASSLTGSGNTIYFGEGSWLTVV.

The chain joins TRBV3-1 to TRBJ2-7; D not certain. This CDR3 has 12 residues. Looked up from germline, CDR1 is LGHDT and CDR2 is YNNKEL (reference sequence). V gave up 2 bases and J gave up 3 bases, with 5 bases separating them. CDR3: CASSQLFYEQYF. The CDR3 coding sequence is TGTGCCAGCAGCCAATTGTTCTACGAGCAGTACTTC.

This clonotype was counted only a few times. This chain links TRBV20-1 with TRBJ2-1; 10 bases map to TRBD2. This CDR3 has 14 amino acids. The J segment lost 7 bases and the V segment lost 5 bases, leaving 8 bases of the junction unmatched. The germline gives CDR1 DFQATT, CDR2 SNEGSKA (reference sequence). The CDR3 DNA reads TGCAGTGCTCCAGCGGGAGGGCCGGGGAATGAGCAGTTCTTC. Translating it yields CSAPAGGPGNEQFF.

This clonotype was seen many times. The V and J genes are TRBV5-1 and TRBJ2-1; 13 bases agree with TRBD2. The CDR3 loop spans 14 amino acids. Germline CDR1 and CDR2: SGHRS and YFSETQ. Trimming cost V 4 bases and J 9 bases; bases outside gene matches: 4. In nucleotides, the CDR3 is TGCGCCAGCAGCGCGACTAGCGGGGGGCGTGAGCAGTTCTTC. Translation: CASSATSGGREQFF.

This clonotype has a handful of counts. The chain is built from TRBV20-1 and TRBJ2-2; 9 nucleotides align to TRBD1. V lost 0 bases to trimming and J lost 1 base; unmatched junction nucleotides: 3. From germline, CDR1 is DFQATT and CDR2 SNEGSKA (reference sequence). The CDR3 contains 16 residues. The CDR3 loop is CSARDRGQGNTGELFF. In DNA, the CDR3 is TGCAGTGCTAGAGATCGGGGACAGGGGAACACCGGGGAGCTGTTTTTT.

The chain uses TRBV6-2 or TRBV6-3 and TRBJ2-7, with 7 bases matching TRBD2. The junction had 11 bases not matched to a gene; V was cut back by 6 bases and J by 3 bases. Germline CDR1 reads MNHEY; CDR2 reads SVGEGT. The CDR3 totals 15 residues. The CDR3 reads CASRPKLARYYEQYF. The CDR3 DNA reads TGTGCCAGCAGACCAAAACTAGCGCGGTACTACGAGCAGTACTTC.

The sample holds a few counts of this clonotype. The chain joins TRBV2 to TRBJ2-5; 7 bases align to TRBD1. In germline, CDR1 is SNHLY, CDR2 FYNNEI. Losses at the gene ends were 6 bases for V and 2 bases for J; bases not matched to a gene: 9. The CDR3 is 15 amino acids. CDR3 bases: TGTGCCAGCAGCCCTGGGGACAGACAACAAGAGACCCAGTACTTC. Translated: CASSPGDRQQETQYF.